This T cell receptor beta chain was found in a study of cytomegalovirus exposure and HLA in healthy donors. Study outcomes and limitations: An apparent linkage of common viral pathogens to several of the most significant clusters emerged in a later analysis.

V was pared by 3 bases and J by 4 bases, with 12 bases between. The CDR3 has 14 amino acids. CDR1 MNHNS and CDR2 SASEGT come from the germline V gene. PCR employed 60 Vbeta and 13 Jbeta primers. The table came from immunoSEQ multiplex PCR; TCRdb's copy has only in-frame clones and leaves some out. In the table there are 150,000 to 200,000 clones, 70% to 90% of which are singletons. Of note for this clone: As yet, its antigen is unknown.

Sequencing input: PBMCs. This chain links TRBV6-1 with TRBJ1-2; D is possibly TRBD1 (6 bases). This receptor was identified in a man between 18 and 29 years old in good health and CMV-seropositive. The DNA for the CDR3 is TGTGCCAGCAGTGAGGGAGGGACAAGCTATGGCTACACCTTC. It translates to CASSEGGTSYGYTF.